Below are 11 T cell receptor beta chains sequenced from a single sample in a study of cytomegalovirus exposure and HLA in healthy donors (dated by TCRdb to 2016 to 2017). The method behind the library was the immunoSEQ multiplex PCR assay. For the multiplex PCR, a mixture combining 60 forward primers for TCR Vbeta segments and 13 reverse primers for TCR Jbeta segments was used. TCRdb carries this immuneACCESS record with in-frame sequences only. Its versions omit some clonotypes, under half of them owing to an unresolved V gene in the studies checked, with the rest unexplained. Within this sample are about 130,000 clones, with around 80% of them counted one time only. 1.1% of the sample is taken by the ten largest. The source material was PBMCs. These receptors all stem from a young woman in good health and CMV-seronegative.

The chain couples TRBV5-3 to TRBJ1-2; TRBD1 aligns across 8 bases. TRBV5-3 is noted as an ORF with a role that remains uncertain. The CDR3 length is 11 residues. The ends lost 4 bases at V and 12 bases at J; junction bases unmatched: 5. The CDR3 is CARSQDRDHTF. DNA for the CDR3: TGTGCCAGAAGCCAGGACAGGGACCACACCTTC.

V usage is TRBV5-6 and J usage is TRBJ2-3; a possible D gene is TRBD2 (6 bases). V was clipped by 3 bases and J by 2 bases, with 10 bases between them. The CDR3 covers 14 residues. Germline V gene data show CDR1 as SGHDT and CDR2 as YYEEEE. The CDR3 loop is CASSSRDFTDTQYF. The CDR3, as DNA: TGTGCCAGCAGCTCCCGGGACTTCACAGATACGCAGTATTTT.

J is TRBJ1-1 and V is TRBV19; 7 bases fit TRBD1. The length of the CDR3 is 14 residues. Unmatched junction bases numbered 8, after V lost 5 bases and J lost 5 bases. Germline CDR1 reads LNHDA; CDR2 reads SQIVND (reference sequence). The CDR3 region has the DNA TGTGCCAGTAGTCTCCAGGGGGTGTTGACTGAAGCTTTCTTT. Translating gives CASSLQGVLTEAFF.

This clone was seen only a few times. This chain joins TRBV4-3 and TRBJ1-3; D not certain. Deletions cut 1 base from V and 0 bases from J, with 16 bases between. Germline values: CDR1 LGHNA, CDR2 YSLEER. This CDR3 is built from 18 residues. The CDR3 DNA reads TGCGCCAGCAGCCAAGGCGGTATAGCGGAAGCCTCTGGAAACACCATATATTTT. It is translated as CASSQGGIAEASGNTIYF.

This clone appeared a few times. This sequence joins TRBV6-5 and TRBJ1-3; D is undetermined. Germline-derived CDR1 and CDR2 are MNHEY and SVGAGI. This CDR3 is built from 15 residues. Trimming removed 0 bases from V and 0 bases from J, with 6 bases in between. The DNA of the CDR3 is TGTGCCAGCAGTTACTCTATTATCTCTGGAAACACCATATATTTT. This encodes CASSYSIISGNTIYF.

The chain is built from TRBV7-9 and TRBJ1-1; the match to TRBD1 covers 7 bases. The CDR3 has 17 residues. CDR1 and CDR2 (germline): SEHNR, FQNEAQ (reference sequence). V trimming: 4 bases; J trimming: 0 bases; junction bases outside the gene matches: 11. The CDR3 DNA reads TGTGCCAGCAGCTCAAACGGACAGGTTGTCATGAACACTGAAGCTTTCTTT. Protein sequence: CASSSNGQVVMNTEAFF.

DNA of the CDR3: TGTGCCAGCAGCGAAAGACAGGGGGTAGTTCAGCCCCAGCATTTT. Translated, it gives CASSERQGVVQPQHF. The chain links TRBV2 to TRBJ1-5, with 9 bases lining up with TRBD1. Germline-derived CDR1 and CDR2 are SNHLY and FYNNEI. The J segment lost 6 bases and the V segment lost 6 bases, leaving 9 bases of the junction unmatched. The CDR3 is 15 residues long.

The genes are TRBV18 and TRBJ2-7; TRBD1 aligns across 9 bases. V was pared by 6 bases and J by 6 bases, with 12 bases of the junction left unmatched. This CDR3 has 15 amino acids. Germline CDR1 and CDR2: KGHSH and LQKENI. Here the CDR3 DNA reads TGTGCCAGCTCTCCCGGGACAGGGCTTCGACGCGAGCAGTACTTC. It specifies CASSPGTGLRREQYF.

In its sample, this clone was seen once. V usage is TRBV10-3 and J usage is TRBJ1-2; 7 bases fit TRBD1. The germline V gene encodes CDR1 ENHRY and CDR2 SYGVKD. With V trimmed by 0 bases and J by 6 bases, 10 bases remained unmatched. The CDR3 length is 16 residues. The DNA of the CDR3 is TGTGCCATCAGTGAGTCGAAGGTCGGGACAGCTGATGGCTACACCTTC. Translation: CAISESKVGTADGYTF.

This clone was picked up one time. The chain employs TRBV19 and TRBJ1-2; the match to TRBD1 covers 9 bases. Germline V lookup: CDR1 LNHDA, CDR2 SQIVND (reference sequence). The V and J ends lost 2 bases and 3 bases, in that order; junction bases with no gene match: 7. This CDR3 contains 16 residues. In DNA form, the CDR3 reads TGTGCCAGTAGTATATACACAGGGGGCCTAGACTATGGCTACACCTTC. Its translation: CASSIYTGGLDYGYTF.

The rearrangement links TRBV12-5 to TRBJ2-3; the D is unclear. The V end was cut by 0 bases, the J end by 3 bases, with 4 bases between. The CDR3 spans 13 residues. The germline CDR1 and CDR2 sequences are LGHNT and FRNRAP. The CDR3 sequence is CASGLVLTDTQYF. The CDR3 DNA follows: TGTGCTAGTGGTTTGGTACTTACAGATACGCAGTATTTT.